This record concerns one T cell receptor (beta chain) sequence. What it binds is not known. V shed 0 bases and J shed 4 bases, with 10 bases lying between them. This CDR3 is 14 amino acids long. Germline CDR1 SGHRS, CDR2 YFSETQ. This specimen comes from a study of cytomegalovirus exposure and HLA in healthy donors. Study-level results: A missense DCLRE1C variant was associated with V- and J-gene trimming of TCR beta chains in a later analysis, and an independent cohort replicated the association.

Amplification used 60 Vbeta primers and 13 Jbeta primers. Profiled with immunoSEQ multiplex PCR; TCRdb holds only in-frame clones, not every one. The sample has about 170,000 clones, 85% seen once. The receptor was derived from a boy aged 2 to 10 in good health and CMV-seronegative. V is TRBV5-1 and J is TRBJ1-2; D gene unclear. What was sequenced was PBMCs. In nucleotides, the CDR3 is TGCGCCAGCAGCTTGGGGGCGCCGCTCTATGGCTACACCTTC. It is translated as CASSLGAPLYGYTF.